One sample yielded the 13 T cell receptor beta chains listed below, sequenced in a study of blood T cells in healthy people across ages. The authors ran a second PCR of roughly 6 to 11 cycles using a sample-barcoded 5' primer and a J-beta primer mix. MiXCR was run by TCRdb on the 5' RACE reads, yielding one entry per CDR3 protein. The sample holds 950,000 to 1,200,000 distinct CDR3 sequences, less than 45% seen once. Sequenced: blood. The receptors shown here come from a man between 18 and 29 years old in good health.

This clonotype occurred a few times. This chain uses TRBV7-9 with TRBJ2-3; 7 bases align to TRBD1. The CDR3 has 15 amino acids. The germline V gene encodes CDR1 SEHNR and CDR2 FQNEAQ (reference sequence). V lost 3 bases, J lost 3 bases, and 6 bases stayed unmatched. The CDR3 reads CASSLATGNTDTQYF. The CDR3 DNA is TGTGCCAGCAGCTTGGCGACAGGGAATACAGATACGCAGTATTTT.

A few counts support this clonotype. The chain has TRBV12-3 or TRBV12-4 and TRBJ2-5; D possibly corresponds to TRBD2 (6 bases). The V and J ends lost 11 bases and 11 bases respectively, with 18 bases between them. This CDR3 has 11 amino acids. The CDR3 DNA sequence: TGTGCCTGCCGTGGGGGGAATGAGCAGTACTTC. Amino acid sequence: CACRGGNEQYF.

The J gene is TRBJ2-3, the V gene TRBV29-1; no clear D. V was cut by 5 bases and J by 2 bases, with 2 bases left in between. Looked up from germline, CDR1 is SQVTM and CDR2 is ANQGSEA. CDR3 length: 10 amino acids. Here the CDR3 DNA reads TGCAGCGTTTACACAGATACGCAGTATTTT. This codes for CSVYTDTQYF.

This clonotype came up a few times. The rearrangement links TRBV7-2 to TRBJ2-2; 9 bases line up with TRBD2. In germline, CDR1 is SGHTA, CDR2 FQGNSA. The CDR3 sequence is 18 residues long. V shed 5 bases and J 0 bases; nucleotides not matched to a gene: 10. The CDR3 nucleotides are TGTGCCAGCAGCGTTAGCGGGGGCCGGTTCGCGAACACCGGGGAGCTGTTTTTT. Protein sequence: CASSVSGGRFANTGELFF.

The chain links TRBV4-3 to TRBJ2-1; TRBD2 is a possible D gene (6 bases). The J call may be wrong; the DNA end is better matched by TRBJ2-7. This CDR3 is 16 amino acids long. Germline lookup yields CDR1 LGHNA and CDR2 YSLEER. CDR3: CASSQRRDSSYNEQYF. Written as DNA, the CDR3 is TGCGCCAGCAGCCAAAGGAGGGACTCATCCTACAATGAGCAGTACTTC.

The chain has TRBV7-9 and TRBJ2-5; 8 bases align to TRBD1. The junction had 7 bases not matched to a gene; V was cut back by 3 bases and J by 1 base. The CDR3 contains 16 residues. Germline lookup yields CDR1 SEHNR and CDR2 FQNEAQ (reference sequence). The CDR3 DNA reads as TGTGCCAGCAGCTTCTCGGACAGGGAACCCCAAGAGACCCAGTACTTC. Its translation: CASSFSDREPQETQYF.

Many counts were recorded for this clonotype. V and J are TRBV15 and TRBJ2-5; D uncertain. Trimming pared 1 base from V and 4 bases from J, leaving 7 bases between. The CDR3 is made up of 13 amino acids. Germline V lookup: CDR1 LNHNV, CDR2 YYDKDF (reference sequence). For the CDR3, the DNA is TGTGCCACCAGCAGAGTTGGCGGAGAGACCCAGTACTTC. Protein sequence: CATSRVGGETQYF.

This clonotype was observed a few times. This chain joins TRBV28 and TRBJ2-7; tentative D call: TRBD1 (6 bases). The length of the CDR3 is 16 residues. The germline V gene encodes CDR1 MDHEN and CDR2 SYDVKM. Between the trimmed V and J ends, which lost 5 bases and 2 bases, there was a span of 19 bases. CDR3 amino acids: CASSPPTGTNPYEQYF. Here the CDR3 DNA reads TGTGCCAGCAGTCCTCCCACCGGGACAAATCCCTACGAGCAGTACTTC.

The chain is built from TRBV9 and TRBJ2-7, with 11 bases matching TRBD1. The end of the DNA is better explained by TRBJ2-5, so the J call may be wrong. The CDR3 is made up of 15 amino acids. Germline V gene lookup returns CDR1 SGDLS and CDR2 YYNGEE. The CDR3 DNA sequence: TGTGCCAGCAGCGTAGTGGACAGGGGGCTCGGGACCCAGTACTTC. This gives the protein CASSVVDRGLGTQYF.

For this clonotype: Relative to the germline gene, one junction end is altered; a read error may explain this. This chain connects TRBV5-1 to TRBJ2-1; D possibly corresponds to TRBD2 (6 bases). CDR3 length: 13 amino acids. CDR1 is SGHRS and CDR2 is YFSETQ in the germline V gene. This CDR3 reads CASSVAGRSRQCF. The CDR3 DNA reads TGCGCCAGCAGCGTGGCCGGGAGAAGTAGGCAGTGCTTC. Looking up the rest from reference TRBV5-1 and TRBJ2-1 gives the full variable domain: KAGVTQTPRYLIKTRGQQVTLSCSPISGHRSVSWYQQTPGQGLQFLFEYFSETQRNKGNFPGRFSGRQFSNSRSEMNVSTLELGDSALYLCASSVAGRSRQCFGPGTRLTVL.

This clonotype was counted between two and nine times. The J gene is TRBJ2-5, the V gene TRBV20-1, with 8 bases aligning to TRBD2. The CDR3 length is 14 residues. Germline V gene data show CDR1 as DFQATT and CDR2 as SNEGSKA (reference sequence). Losses at the gene ends were 6 bases for V and 5 bases for J; bases not matched to a gene: 11. The CDR3 reads CSATERGKWETQYF. The DNA for the CDR3 is TGCAGTGCCACCGAGCGGGGGAAGTGGGAGACCCAGTACTTC.

This clonotype was picked up a small number of times. J is TRBJ2-5 and V is TRBV5-1; 8 bases are shared with TRBD1. The V gene end was trimmed by 4 bases and the J gene end by 6 bases; junction bases not matched to a gene: 8. The CDR3 sequence is 14 residues long. Per the germline V gene, CDR1 is SGHRS and CDR2 is YFSETQ. CDR3 coding DNA: TGCGCCAGCAGCGTTAGGACAGGGAGTCAGACCCAGTACTTC. Encoded protein: CASSVRTGSQTQYF.

The chain carries TRBV18 and TRBJ1-5; the match to TRBD1 covers 7 bases. V dropped 6 bases and J dropped 6; count of bases not matched to a gene: 5. The CDR3 runs to 13 residues. The germline V gene has CDR1 KGHSH and CDR2 LQKENI. CDR3 amino acids: CASSQTGRQPQHF. The CDR3 region has the DNA TGTGCCAGCTCGCAGACAGGGCGTCAGCCCCAGCATTTT.